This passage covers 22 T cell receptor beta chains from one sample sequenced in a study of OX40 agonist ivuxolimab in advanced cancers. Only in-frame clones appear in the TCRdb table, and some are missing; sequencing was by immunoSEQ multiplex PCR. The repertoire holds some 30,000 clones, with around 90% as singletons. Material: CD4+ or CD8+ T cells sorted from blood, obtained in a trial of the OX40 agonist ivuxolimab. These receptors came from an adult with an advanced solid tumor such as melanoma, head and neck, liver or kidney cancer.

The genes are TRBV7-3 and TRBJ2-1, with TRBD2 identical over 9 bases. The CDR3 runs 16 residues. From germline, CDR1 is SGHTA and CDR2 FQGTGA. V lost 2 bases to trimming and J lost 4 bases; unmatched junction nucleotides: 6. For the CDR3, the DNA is TGTGCCAGCAGCTTAGTAGCGGGGGCCTTATACAATGAGCAGTTCTTC. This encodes CASSLVAGALYNEQFF.

CDR3: CASSPQGMGYNEQFF. In DNA, the CDR3 is TGTGCCAGCAGCCCACAGGGGATGGGGTACAATGAGCAGTTCTTC. The V gene is TRBV5-8, the J gene TRBJ2-1, with TRBD1 matching 7 bases. CDR1 is SGHTS and CDR2 is YDEGEE in the germline V gene. The CDR3 spans 15 residues. Germline trimming cut 4 bases from V and 4 bases from J; bases unmatched to any gene: 8.

CDR3 nucleotide sequence: TGTGCCAGCAGCCCCCGTGTTGGGTTGGGCGAGCAGTACTTC. As protein: CASSPRVGLGEQYF. The rearrangement uses TRBV9 and TRBJ2-7; D is unclear. This CDR3 comprises 14 residues. Deletions cut 4 bases from V and 6 bases from J, with 17 bases between. Germline-derived CDR1 and CDR2 are SGDLS and YYNGEE.

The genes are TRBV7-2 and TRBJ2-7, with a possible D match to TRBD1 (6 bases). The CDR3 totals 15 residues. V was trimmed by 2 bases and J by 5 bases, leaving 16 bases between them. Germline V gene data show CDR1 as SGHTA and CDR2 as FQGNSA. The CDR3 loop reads CASSLPPDRTDEQYF. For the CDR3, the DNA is TGTGCCAGCAGCTTACCCCCGGACAGAACTGACGAGCAGTACTTC.

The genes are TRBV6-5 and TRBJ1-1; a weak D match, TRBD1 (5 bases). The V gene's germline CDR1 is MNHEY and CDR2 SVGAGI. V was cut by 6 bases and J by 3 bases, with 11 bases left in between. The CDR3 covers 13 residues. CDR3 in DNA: TGTGCCAGCAGCCAACAGGATTACACTGAAGCTTTCTTT. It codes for CASSQQDYTEAFF.

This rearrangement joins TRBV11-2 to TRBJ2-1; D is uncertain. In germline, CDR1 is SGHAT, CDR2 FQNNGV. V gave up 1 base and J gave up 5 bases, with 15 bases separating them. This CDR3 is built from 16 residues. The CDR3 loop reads CASSLVTETNDNEQFF. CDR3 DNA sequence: TGTGCCAGCAGCTTAGTCACCGAGACGAATGACAATGAGCAGTTCTTC. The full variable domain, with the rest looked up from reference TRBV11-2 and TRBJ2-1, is EAGVAQSPRYKIIEKRQSVAFWCNPISGHATLYWYQQILGQGPKLLIQFQNNGVVDDSQLPKDRFSAERLKGVDSTLKIQPAKLEDSAVYLCASSLVTETNDNEQFFGPGTRLTVL.

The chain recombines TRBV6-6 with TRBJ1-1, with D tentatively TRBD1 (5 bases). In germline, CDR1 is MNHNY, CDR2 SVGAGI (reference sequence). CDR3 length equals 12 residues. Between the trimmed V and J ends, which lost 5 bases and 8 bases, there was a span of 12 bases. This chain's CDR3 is CASSTPGREAFF. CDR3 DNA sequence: TGTGCCAGCAGTACTCCAGGGAGAGAAGCTTTCTTT.

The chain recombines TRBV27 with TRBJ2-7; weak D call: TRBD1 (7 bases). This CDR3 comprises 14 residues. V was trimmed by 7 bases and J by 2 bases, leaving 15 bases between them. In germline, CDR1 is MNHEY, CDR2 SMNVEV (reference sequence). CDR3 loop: CASNQGGFPYEQYF. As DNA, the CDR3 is TGTGCCAGCAACCAGGGGGGTTTCCCCTACGAGCAGTACTTC.

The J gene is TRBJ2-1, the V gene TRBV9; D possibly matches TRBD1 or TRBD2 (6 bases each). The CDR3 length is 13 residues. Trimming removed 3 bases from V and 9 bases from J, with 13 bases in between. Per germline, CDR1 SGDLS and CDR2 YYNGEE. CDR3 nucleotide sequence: TGTGCCAGCAGCGAAGGGGGGCCTCGTGAGCAGTTCTTC. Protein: CASSEGGPREQFF.

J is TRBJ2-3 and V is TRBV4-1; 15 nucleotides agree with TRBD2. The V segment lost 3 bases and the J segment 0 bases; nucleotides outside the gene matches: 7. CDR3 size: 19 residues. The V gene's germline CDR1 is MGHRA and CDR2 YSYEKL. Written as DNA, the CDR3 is TGCGCCAGCAGCCATGGAGGGACTAGCGGGAGGATTAGCACAGATACGCAGTATTTT. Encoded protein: CASSHGGTSGRISTDTQYF.

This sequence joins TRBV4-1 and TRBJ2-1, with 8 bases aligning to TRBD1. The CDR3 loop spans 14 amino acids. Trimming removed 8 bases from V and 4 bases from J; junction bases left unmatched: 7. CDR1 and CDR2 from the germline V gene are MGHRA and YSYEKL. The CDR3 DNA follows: TGCGCCAGCGCCTCAACAGGGGGTTACAATGAGCAGTTCTTC. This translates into CASASTGGYNEQFF.

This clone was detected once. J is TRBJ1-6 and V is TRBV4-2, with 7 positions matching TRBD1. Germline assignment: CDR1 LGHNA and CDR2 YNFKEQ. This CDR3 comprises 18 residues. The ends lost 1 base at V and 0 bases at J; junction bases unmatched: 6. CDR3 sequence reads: CASSQVGTATSYNSPLHF. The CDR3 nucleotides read TGTGCCAGCAGCCAAGTGGGGACAGCGACCTCCTATAATTCACCCCTCCACTTT.

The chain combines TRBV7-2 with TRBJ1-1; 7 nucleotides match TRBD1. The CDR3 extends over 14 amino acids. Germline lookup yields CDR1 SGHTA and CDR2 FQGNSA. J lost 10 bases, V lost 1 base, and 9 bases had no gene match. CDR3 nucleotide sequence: TGTGCCAGCAGCTTAGATACAGGGGCCCTCCGAGCTTTCTTT. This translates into CASSLDTGALRAFF.

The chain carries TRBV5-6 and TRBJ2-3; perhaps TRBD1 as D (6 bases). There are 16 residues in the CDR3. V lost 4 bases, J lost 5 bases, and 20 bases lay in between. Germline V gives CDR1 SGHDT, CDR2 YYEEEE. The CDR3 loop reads CASSPPGQLKQDTQYF. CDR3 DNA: TGTGCCAGCAGCCCCCCGGGACAACTGAAACAAGATACGCAGTATTTT.

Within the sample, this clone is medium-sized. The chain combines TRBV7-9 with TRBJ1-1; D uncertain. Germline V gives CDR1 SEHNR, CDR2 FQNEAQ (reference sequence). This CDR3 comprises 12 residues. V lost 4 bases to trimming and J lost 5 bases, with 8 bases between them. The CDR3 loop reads CASSWGATEAFF. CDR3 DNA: TGTGCCAGCAGCTGGGGAGCGACTGAAGCTTTCTTT.

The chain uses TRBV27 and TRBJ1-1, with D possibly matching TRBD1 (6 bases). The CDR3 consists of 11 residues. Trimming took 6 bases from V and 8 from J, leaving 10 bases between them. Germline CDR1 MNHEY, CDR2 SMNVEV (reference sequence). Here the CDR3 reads CASRTGEEAFF. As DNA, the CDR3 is TGTGCCAGCAGGACAGGAGAGGAAGCTTTCTTT.

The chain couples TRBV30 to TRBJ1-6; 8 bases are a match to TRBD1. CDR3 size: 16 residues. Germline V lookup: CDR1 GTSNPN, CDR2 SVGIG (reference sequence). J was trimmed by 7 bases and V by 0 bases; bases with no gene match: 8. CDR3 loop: CAWSVDRGGRNSPLHF. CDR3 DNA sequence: TGTGCCTGGAGTGTTGACAGGGGCGGACGAAATTCACCCCTCCACTTT.

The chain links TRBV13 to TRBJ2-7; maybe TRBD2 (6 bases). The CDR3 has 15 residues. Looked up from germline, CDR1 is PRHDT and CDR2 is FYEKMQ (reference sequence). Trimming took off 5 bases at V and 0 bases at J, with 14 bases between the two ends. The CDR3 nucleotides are TGTGCCAGCAGCCCCGGGGTAGCGGCCTCCTACGAGCAGTACTTC. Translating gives CASSPGVAASYEQYF. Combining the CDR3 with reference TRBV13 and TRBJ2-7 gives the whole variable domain AAGVIQSPRHLIKEKRETATLKCYPIPRHDTVYWYQQGPGQDPQFLISFYEKMQSDKGSIPDRFSAQQFSDYHSELNMSSLELGDSALYFCASSPGVAASYEQYFGPGTRLTVT.

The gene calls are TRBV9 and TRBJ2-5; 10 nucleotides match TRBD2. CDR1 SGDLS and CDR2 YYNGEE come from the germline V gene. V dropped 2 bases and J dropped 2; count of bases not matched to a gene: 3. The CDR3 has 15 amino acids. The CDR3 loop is CASSVSGGGQETQYF. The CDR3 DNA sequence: TGTGCCAGCAGCGTGAGCGGGGGGGGACAAGAGACCCAGTACTTC.

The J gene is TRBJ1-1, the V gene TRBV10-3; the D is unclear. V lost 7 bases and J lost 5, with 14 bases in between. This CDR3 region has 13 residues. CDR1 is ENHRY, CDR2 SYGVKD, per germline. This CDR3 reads CAIINPYGTEAFF. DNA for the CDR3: TGTGCCATCATAAACCCCTACGGAACTGAAGCTTTCTTT.

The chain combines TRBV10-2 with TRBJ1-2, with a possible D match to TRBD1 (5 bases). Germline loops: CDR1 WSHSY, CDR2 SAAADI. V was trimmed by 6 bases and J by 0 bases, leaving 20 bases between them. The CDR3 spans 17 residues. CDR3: CASRPGPQRLANYGYTF. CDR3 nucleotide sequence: TGCGCCAGCAGGCCGGGACCCCAAAGATTAGCTAACTATGGCTACACCTTC.

CDR3 in amino acids: CASGDLPGGELFF. The CDR3 region has the DNA TGTGCCAGCGGGGATCTGCCGGGCGGGGAGCTGTTTTTT. The chain links TRBV6-5 to TRBJ2-2; D gene uncertain. The germline V and J ends were trimmed by 8 bases and 7 bases, with 14 bases remaining between them. The CDR3 is made up of 13 amino acids. CDR1 MNHEY and CDR2 SVGAGI come from the germline V gene.